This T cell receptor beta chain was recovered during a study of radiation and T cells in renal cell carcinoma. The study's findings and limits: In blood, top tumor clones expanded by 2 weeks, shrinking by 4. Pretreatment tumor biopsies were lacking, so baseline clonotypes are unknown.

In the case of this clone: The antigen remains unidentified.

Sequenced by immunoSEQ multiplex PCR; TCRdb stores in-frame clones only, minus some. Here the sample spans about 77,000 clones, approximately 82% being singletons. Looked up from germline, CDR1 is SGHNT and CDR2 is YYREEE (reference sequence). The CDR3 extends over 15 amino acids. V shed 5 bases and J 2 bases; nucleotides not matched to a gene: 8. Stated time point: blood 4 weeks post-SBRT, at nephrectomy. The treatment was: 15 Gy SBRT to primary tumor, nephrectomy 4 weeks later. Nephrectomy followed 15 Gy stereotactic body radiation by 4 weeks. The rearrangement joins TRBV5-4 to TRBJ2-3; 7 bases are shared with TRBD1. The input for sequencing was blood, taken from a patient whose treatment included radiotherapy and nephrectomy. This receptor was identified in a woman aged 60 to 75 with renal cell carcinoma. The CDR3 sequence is CASSSGTEYTDTQYF. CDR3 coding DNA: TGTGCCAGCAGTTCCGGGACAGAGTACACAGATACGCAGTATTTT.